These T cell receptor beta chains were read from a single sample in a study of beta chain features in type 1 diabetes. Produced via immunoSEQ multiplex PCR; TCRdb's table is partial and in-frame only. The data contain 250,000 to 350,000 clones, roughly 15% of them singletons. The material sequenced was central memory CD4+ T cells from blood. These receptors were obtained from a man in his thirties or forties in good health. Both conserved end residues are part of each CDR3. D genes are given only for firm matches. Clone size is stated in some rows and not others, as once, few, many or a class when expanded.

d_gene: -
abundance: -
j_gene: TRBJ2-1
v_gene: TRBV7-9
CDR3aa: CASSLTLSLANPSYNEQFF
CDR3nt: TGTGCCAGCAGCTTAACCCTATCATTAGCGAATCCCTCCTACAATGAGCAGTTCTTC

d_gene: TRBD1
abundance: -
j_gene: TRBJ2-7
v_gene: TRBV10-3
CDR3aa: CAIKGQSSYEQYF
CDR3nt: TGTGCCATCAAGGGACAGAGCTCCTACGAGCAGTACTTC

d_gene: -
abundance: few
j_gene: TRBJ2-3
v_gene: TRBV6-1
CDR3aa: CASSDSPGRGLTDTQYF
CDR3nt: TGTGCCAGCAGTGATTCGCCGGGGAGGGGGCTCACAGATACGCAGTATTTT

d_gene: -
abundance: few
j_gene: TRBJ2-5
v_gene: TRBV5-1
CDR3aa: CASSPGVVKETQYF
CDR3nt: TGCGCCAGCAGCCCTGGGGTAGTTAAAGAGACCCAGTACTTC

d_gene: -
abundance: many
j_gene: TRBJ2-3
v_gene: TRBV7-2
CDR3aa: CASSNLELGRDTQYF
CDR3nt: TGTGCCAGCAGCAACCTAGAACTGGGGAGGGATACGCAGTATTTT

d_gene: -
abundance: -
j_gene: TRBJ1-4
v_gene: TRBV19
CDR3aa: CASKLWAENEKLFF
CDR3nt: TGTGCCAGTAAATTGTGGGCAGAGAATGAAAAACTGTTTTTT

d_gene: -
abundance: -
j_gene: TRBJ2-3
v_gene: TRBV30
CDR3aa: CAWNGKGTDTQYF
CDR3nt: TGTGCCTGGAACGGGAAAGGCACAGATACGCAGTATTTT

d_gene: -
abundance: -
j_gene: TRBJ1-3
v_gene: TRBV6-5
CDR3aa: CASSISRNSGNTIYF
CDR3nt: TGTGCCAGCAGTATCTCTCGGAACTCTGGAAACACCATATATTTT

d_gene: -
abundance: -
j_gene: TRBJ2-2
v_gene: TRBV5-6
CDR3aa: CASSFLNTGELFF
CDR3nt: TGTGCCAGCAGCTTCTTGAACACCGGGGAGCTGTTTTTT

d_gene: -
abundance: -
j_gene: TRBJ2-3
v_gene: TRBV5-6
CDR3aa: CASSLDVGAIDTQYF
CDR3nt: TGTGCCAGCAGCTTGGATGTGGGGGCCATAGATACGCAGTATTTT

d_gene: TRBD1
abundance: -
j_gene: TRBJ2-1
v_gene: TRBV30
CDR3aa: CACQGGQGSTRYRNEQFF
CDR3nt: TGTGCCTGTCAAGGGGGACAGGGGAGCACTCGTTATAGAAATGAGCAGTTCTTC

d_gene: -
abundance: -
j_gene: TRBJ2-3
v_gene: TRBV21-1
CDR3aa: CARLSGWADTQYF
CDR3nt: TGTGCCAGACTTAGCGGGTGGGCAGATACGCAGTATTTT

d_gene: TRBD1
abundance: -
j_gene: TRBJ2-2
v_gene: TRBV6-6
CDR3aa: CASRPQGARTGELFF
CDR3nt: TGTGCCAGCAGGCCTCAGGGGGCGAGGACCGGGGAGCTGTTTTTT

d_gene: -
abundance: -
j_gene: TRBJ2-2
v_gene: TRBV9
CDR3aa: CASSVGQTGELFF
CDR3nt: TGTGCCAGCAGCGTCGGGCAGACCGGGGAGCTGTTTTTT

d_gene: TRBD2
abundance: -
j_gene: TRBJ2-7
v_gene: TRBV23-1
CDR3aa: CASSIPIAGVNEQYF
CDR3nt: TGCGCCAGCAGTATCCCTATAGCGGGGGTGAACGAGCAGTACTTC

d_gene: -
abundance: few
j_gene: TRBJ1-4
v_gene: TRBV7-2
CDR3aa: CASSLAKRTVTGVGKLFF
CDR3nt: TGTGCCAGCAGCTTAGCCAAACGGACAGTTACGGGAGTAGGAAAACTGTTTTTT

d_gene: -
abundance: -
j_gene: TRBJ2-1
v_gene: TRBV7-3
CDR3aa: CASSLKLVSPYNEQFF
CDR3nt: TGTGCCAGCAGCTTAAAACTAGTGTCCCCTTACAATGAGCAGTTCTTC

d_gene: -
abundance: few
j_gene: TRBJ2-5
v_gene: TRBV2
CDR3aa: CASQPAKQFVTQYF
CDR3nt: TGTGCCAGCCAACCCGCGAAGCAGTTTGTGACCCAGTACTTC

d_gene: TRBD1
abundance: -
j_gene: TRBJ2-2
v_gene: TRBV2
CDR3aa: CASREQGVRTGELFF
CDR3nt: TGTGCCAGCCGCGAACAGGGGGTTCGAACCGGGGAGCTGTTTTTT

d_gene: -
abundance: -
j_gene: TRBJ1-1
v_gene: TRBV7-9
CDR3aa: CASSLMGGNTEAFF
CDR3nt: TGTGCCAGCAGCTTGATGGGTGGGAACACTGAAGCTTTCTTT

d_gene: -
abundance: few
j_gene: TRBJ1-2
v_gene: TRBV29-1
CDR3aa: CSVEGRALGYGYTF
CDR3nt: TGCAGCGTTGAAGGCAGGGCACTCGGCTATGGCTACACCTTC